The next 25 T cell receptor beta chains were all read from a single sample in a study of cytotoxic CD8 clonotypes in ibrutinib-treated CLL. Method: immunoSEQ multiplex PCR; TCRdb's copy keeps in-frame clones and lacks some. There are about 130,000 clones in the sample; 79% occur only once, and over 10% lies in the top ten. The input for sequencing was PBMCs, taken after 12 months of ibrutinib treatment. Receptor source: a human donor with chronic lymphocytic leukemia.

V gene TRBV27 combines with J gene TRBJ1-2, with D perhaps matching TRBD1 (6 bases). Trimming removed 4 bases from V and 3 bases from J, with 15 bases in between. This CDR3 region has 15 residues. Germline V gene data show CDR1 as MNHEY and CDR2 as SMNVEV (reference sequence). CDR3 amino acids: CASSSTGRRYYGYTF. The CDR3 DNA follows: TGTGCCAGCAGTTCCACAGGGAGACGATACTATGGCTACACCTTC.

CDR3 DNA sequence: TGTGCCTGGAGTGTACAGGGCAGAGGCTATGGCTACACCTTC. Protein: CAWSVQGRGYGYTF. V and J are TRBV30 and TRBJ1-2; weak D call: TRBD1 (6 bases). Trimming left V 0 bases short and J 4 bases short, with 12 bases between. There are 14 residues in the CDR3. Germline CDR1 and CDR2: GTSNPN and SVGIG (reference sequence).

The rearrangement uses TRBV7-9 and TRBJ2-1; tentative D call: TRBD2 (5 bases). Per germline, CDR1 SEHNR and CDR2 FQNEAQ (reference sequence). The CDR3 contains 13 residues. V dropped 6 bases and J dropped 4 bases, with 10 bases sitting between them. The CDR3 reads CASRGEGYNEQFF. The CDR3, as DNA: TGTGCCAGCAGGGGCGAGGGTTACAATGAGCAGTTCTTC.

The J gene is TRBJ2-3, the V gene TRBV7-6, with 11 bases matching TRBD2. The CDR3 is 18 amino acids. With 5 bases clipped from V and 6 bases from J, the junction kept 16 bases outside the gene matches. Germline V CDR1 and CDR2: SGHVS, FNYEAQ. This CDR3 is CASSTPRVAGGGDDTQYF. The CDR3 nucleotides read TGTGCCAGCAGCACGCCCCGAGTAGCGGGAGGGGGGGACGATACGCAGTATTTT.

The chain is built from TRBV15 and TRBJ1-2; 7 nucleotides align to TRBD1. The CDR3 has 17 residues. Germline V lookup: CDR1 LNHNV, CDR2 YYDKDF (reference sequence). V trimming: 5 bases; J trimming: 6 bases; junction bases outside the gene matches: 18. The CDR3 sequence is CATSPSRGRSGFDGYTF. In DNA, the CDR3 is TGTGCCACCAGCCCCTCAAGGGGGCGGTCGGGTTTTGATGGCTACACCTTC.

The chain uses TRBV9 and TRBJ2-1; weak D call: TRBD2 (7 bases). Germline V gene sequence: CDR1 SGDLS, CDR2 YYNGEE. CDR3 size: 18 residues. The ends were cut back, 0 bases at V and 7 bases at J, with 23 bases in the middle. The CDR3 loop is CASSVGWGGLANQNEQFF. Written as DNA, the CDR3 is TGTGCCAGCAGCGTAGGCTGGGGGGGGCTAGCGAATCAGAATGAGCAGTTCTTC.

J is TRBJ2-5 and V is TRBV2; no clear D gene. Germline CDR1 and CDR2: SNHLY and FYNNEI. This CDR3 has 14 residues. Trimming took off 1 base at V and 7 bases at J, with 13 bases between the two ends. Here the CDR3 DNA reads TGTGCCAGCAGTGAAGAGGTATTTCGGCGGACCCAGTACTTC. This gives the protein CASSEEVFRRTQYF. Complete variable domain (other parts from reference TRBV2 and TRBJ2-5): EPEVTQTPSHQVTQMGQEVILRCVPISNHLYFYWYRQILGQKVEFLVSFYNNEISEKSEIFDDQFSVERPDGSNFTLKIRSTKLEDSAMYFCASSEEVFRRTQYFGPGTRLLVL.

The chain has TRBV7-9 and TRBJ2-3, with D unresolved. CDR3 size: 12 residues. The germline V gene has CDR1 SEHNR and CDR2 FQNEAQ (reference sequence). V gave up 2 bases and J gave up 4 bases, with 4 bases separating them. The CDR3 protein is CASSLLPDTQYF. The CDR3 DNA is TGTGCCAGCAGCTTATTACCAGATACGCAGTATTTT. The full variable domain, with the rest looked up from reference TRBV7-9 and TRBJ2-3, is DTGVSQNPRHKITKRGQNVTFRCDPISEHNRLYWYRQTLGQGPEFLTYFQNEAQLEKSRLLSDRFSAERPKGSFSTLEIQRTEQGDSAMYLCASSLLPDTQYFGPGTRLTVL.

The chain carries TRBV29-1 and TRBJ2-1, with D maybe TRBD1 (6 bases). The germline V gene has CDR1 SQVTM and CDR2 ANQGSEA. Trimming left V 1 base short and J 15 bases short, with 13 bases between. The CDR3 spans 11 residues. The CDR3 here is CSVEGGRGRFF. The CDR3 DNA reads TGCAGCGTTGAAGGGGGGCGAGGGCGGTTCTTC.

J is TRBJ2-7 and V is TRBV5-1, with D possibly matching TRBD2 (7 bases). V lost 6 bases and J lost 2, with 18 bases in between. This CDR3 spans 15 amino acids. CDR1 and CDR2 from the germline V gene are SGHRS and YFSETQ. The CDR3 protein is CASTWGGPPAYEQYF. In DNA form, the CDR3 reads TGCGCCAGCACATGGGGGGGGCCTCCCGCCTACGAGCAGTACTTC. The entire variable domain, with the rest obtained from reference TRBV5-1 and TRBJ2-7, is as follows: KAGVTQTPRYLIKTRGQQVTLSCSPISGHRSVSWYQQTPGQGLQFLFEYFSETQRNKGNFPGRFSGRQFSNSRSEMNVSTLELGDSALYLCASTWGGPPAYEQYFGPGTRLTVT.

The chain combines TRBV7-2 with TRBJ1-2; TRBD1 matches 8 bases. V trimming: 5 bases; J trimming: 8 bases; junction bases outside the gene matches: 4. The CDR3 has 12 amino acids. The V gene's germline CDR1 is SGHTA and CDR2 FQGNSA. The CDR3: CASSPSGGGYTF. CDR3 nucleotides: TGTGCCAGCAGCCCCTCAGGGGGCGGCTACACCTTC.

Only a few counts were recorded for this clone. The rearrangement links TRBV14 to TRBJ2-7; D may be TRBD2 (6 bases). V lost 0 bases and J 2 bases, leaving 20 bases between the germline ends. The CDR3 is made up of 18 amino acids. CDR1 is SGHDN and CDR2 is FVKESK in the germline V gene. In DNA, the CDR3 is TGTGCCAGCAGCCAAGATCGTAGTATCGTGGGGACTGCCTACGAGCAGTACTTC. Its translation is CASSQDRSIVGTAYEQYF.

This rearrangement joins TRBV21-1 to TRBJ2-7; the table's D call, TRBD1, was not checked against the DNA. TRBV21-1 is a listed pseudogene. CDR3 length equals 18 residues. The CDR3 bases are TGTGCCAGCAGCAAAAAATCTCAACAGGTACAGGGCGGATGCGAGCAGTACTTC. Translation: CASSKKSQQVQGGCEQYF.

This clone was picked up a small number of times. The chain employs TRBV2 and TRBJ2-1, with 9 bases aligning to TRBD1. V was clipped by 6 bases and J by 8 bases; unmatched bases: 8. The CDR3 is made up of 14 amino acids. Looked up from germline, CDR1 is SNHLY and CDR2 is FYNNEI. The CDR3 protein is CASRVDRGGDEQFF. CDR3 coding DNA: TGTGCCAGCAGGGTCGACAGGGGGGGTGATGAGCAGTTCTTC. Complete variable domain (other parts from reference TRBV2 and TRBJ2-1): EPEVTQTPSHQVTQMGQEVILRCVPISNHLYFYWYRQILGQKVEFLVSFYNNEISEKSEIFDDQFSVERPDGSNFTLKIRSTKLEDSAMYFCASRVDRGGDEQFFGPGTRLTVL.

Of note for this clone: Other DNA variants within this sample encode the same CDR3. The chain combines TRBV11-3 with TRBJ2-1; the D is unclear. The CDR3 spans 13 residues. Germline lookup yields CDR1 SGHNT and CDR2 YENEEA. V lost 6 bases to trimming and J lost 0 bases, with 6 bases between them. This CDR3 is CASSPPSYNEQFF. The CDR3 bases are TGTGCCAGCAGTCCACCCTCCTACAATGAGCAGTTCTTC.

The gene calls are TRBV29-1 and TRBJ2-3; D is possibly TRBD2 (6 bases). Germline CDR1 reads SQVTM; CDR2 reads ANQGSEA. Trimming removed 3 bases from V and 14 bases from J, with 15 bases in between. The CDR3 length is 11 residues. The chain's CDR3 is CSVEASEVGYF. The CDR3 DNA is TGCAGCGTTGAGGCTAGCGAGGTGGGGTATTTT.

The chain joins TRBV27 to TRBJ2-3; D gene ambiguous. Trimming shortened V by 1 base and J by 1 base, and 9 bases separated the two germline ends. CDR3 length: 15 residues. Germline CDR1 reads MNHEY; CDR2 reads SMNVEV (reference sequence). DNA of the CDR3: TGTGCCAGCAGTTTATTGTTTCTGGGCACAGATACGCAGTATTTT. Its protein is CASSLLFLGTDTQYF.

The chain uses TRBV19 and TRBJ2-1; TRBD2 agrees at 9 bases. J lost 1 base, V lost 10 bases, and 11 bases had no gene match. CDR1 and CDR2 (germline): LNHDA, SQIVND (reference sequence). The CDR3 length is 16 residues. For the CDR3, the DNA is TGTGCCACCCGCCCTCGGACTAGCGAGTCCTACAATGAGCAGTTCTTC. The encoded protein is CATRPRTSESYNEQFF. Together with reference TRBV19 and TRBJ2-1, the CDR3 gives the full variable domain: DGGITQSPKYLFRKEGQNVTLSCEQNLNHDAMYWYRQDPGQGLRLIYYSQIVNDFQKGDIAEGYSVSREKKESFPLTVTSAQKNPTAFYLCATRPRTSESYNEQFFGPGTRLTVL.

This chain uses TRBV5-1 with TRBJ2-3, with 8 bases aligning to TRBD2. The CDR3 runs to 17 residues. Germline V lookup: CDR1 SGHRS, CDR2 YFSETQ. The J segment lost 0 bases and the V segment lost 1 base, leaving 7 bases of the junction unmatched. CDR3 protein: CASSLKTSVSSTDTQYF. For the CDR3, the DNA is TGCGCCAGCAGCTTGAAGACTAGCGTATCTAGCACAGATACGCAGTATTTT.

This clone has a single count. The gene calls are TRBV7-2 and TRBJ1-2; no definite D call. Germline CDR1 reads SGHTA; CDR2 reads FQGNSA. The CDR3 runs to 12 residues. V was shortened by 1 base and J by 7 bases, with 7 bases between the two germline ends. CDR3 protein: CASSLGPSGYTF. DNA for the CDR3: TGTGCCAGCAGCTTAGGTCCCAGTGGCTACACCTTC. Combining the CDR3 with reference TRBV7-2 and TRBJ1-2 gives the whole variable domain GAGVSQSPSNKVTEKGKDVELRCDPISGHTALYWYRQSLGQGLEFLIYFQGNSAPDKSGLPSDRFSAERTGGSVSTLTIQRTQQEDSAVYLCASSLGPSGYTFGSGTRLTVV.

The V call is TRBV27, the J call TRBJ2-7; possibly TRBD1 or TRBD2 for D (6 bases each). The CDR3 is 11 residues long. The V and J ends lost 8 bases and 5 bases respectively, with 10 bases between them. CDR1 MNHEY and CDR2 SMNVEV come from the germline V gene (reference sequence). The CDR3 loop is CASSGADEQYF. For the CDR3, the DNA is TGTGCCAGCTCGGGGGCGGACGAGCAGTACTTC.

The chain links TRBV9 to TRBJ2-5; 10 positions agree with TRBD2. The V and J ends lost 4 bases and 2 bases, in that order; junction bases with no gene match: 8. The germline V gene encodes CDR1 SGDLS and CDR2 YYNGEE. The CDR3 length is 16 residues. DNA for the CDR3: TGTGCCAGCAGCCGTCGGACTAGCGGACCGCAAGAGACCCAGTACTTC. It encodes CASSRRTSGPQETQYF.

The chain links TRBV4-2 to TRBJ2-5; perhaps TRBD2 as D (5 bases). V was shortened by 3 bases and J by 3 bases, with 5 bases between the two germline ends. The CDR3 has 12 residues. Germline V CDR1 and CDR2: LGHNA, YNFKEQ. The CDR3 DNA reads TGTGCCAGCAGCCAGGAGGAAGAGACCCAGTACTTC. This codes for CASSQEEETQYF.

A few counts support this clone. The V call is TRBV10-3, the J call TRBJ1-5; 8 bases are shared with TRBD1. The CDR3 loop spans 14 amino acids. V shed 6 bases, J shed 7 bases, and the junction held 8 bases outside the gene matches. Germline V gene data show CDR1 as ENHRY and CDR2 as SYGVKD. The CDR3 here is CAIRETGDGQPQHF. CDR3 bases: TGTGCCATCAGGGAGACAGGGGATGGGCAGCCCCAGCATTTT.

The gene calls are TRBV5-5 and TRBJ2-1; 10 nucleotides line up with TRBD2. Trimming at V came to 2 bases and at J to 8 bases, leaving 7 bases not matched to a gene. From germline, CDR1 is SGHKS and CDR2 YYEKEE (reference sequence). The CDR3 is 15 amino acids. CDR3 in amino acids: CASSFSPSGSYEQFF. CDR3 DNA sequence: TGTGCCAGCAGCTTTTCGCCTAGCGGGAGCTATGAGCAGTTCTTC.